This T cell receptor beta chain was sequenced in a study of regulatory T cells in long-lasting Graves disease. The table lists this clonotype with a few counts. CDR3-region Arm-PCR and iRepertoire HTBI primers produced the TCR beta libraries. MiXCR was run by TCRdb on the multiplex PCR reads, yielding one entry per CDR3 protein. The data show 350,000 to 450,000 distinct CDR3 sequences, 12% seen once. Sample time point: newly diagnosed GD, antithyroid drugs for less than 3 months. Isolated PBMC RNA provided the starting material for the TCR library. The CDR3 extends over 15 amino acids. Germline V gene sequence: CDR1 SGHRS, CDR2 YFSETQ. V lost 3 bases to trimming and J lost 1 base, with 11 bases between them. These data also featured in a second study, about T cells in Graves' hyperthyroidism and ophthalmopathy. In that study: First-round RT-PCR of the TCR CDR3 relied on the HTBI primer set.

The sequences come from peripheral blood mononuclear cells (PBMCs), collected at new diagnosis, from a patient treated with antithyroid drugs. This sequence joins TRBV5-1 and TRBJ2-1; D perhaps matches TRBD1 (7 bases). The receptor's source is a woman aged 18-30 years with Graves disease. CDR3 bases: TGCGCCAGCAGCTCGACAGGGAGGTCCTACAATGAGCAGTTCTTC. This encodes CASSSTGRSYNEQFF.